Shown below are 21 T cell receptor beta chains from a single sample sequenced in a study of early T cells in non-severe SARS-CoV-2 infection. TCRdb re-derived calls from the 5' RACE reads in MiXCR, one entry per CDR3 protein. The data show roughly 45,000 distinct CDR3 sequences, 11% seen once. Sequencing input: whole blood. The receptors stem from an adult who was a healthcare worker with PCR-confirmed SARS-CoV-2 infection or an uninfected control (not recorded which).

This clonotype occurred many times. The CDR3 bases are TGTGCCAGTGGGACAGGAGATAACACCGGGGAGCTGTTTTTT. Amino acids: CASGTGDNTGELFF. The chain combines TRBV7-3 with TRBJ2-2, with 8 bases that match TRBD1. The CDR3 is 14 residues long. The trim removed 9 bases at V and 2 bases at J, leaving 5 bases unmatched. Germline assignment: CDR1 SGHTA and CDR2 FQGTGA.

This clonotype has ten or more counts. The chain carries TRBV7-9 and TRBJ1-1, with 7 positions matching TRBD1. The CDR3 consists of 15 residues. Germline V gene data show CDR1 as SEHNR and CDR2 as FQNEAQ (reference sequence). J lost 6 bases, V lost 2 bases, and 9 bases had no gene match. CDR3 coding DNA: TGTGCCAGCAGCTTAACGGACAGGCCGGGCTCTGAAGCTTTCTTT. It yields the protein CASSLTDRPGSEAFF.

This clonotype was detected only a few times. The chain couples TRBV29-1 to TRBJ2-1; D remains unclear. Trimming took 7 bases from V and 8 from J, leaving 15 bases between them. The CDR3 is made up of 12 amino acids. Germline CDR1 is SQVTM and CDR2 is ANQGSEA. The CDR3 DNA sequence: TGCAGCGCCTTTGAGTCAGGTGATGAGCAGTTCTTC. This sequence encodes CSAFESGDEQFF.

The CDR3 spells CASSLGGGNTGELFF. CDR3 in DNA: TGTGCCAGCAGCTTGGGCGGGGGAAACACCGGGGAGCTGTTTTTT. The chain has TRBV7-7 and TRBJ2-2, with 7 bases matching TRBD2. The V gene's germline CDR1 is SSHAT and CDR2 FNYEAQ (reference sequence). The CDR3 runs to 15 residues. With V trimmed by 3 bases and J by 2 bases, 3 bases remained unmatched.

This sequence joins TRBV7-2 and TRBJ2-3, with D hard to call. There are 14 residues in the CDR3. Trimming took off 4 bases at V and 3 bases at J, with 11 bases between the two ends. Germline V gives CDR1 SGHTA, CDR2 FQGNSA. The CDR3 DNA is TGTGCCAGCAGCTCTCCCTCGAGTACAGATACGCAGTATTTT. Residues: CASSSPSSTDTQYF.

This clonotype was counted between two and nine times. This rearrangement joins TRBV6-6 to TRBJ1-1; D is uncertain. Trimming pared 7 bases from V and 2 bases from J, leaving 8 bases between. Looked up from germline, CDR1 is MNHNY and CDR2 is SVGAGI (reference sequence). The CDR3 loop spans 12 amino acids. Here the CDR3 DNA reads TGTGCCAGCAAGCCCCTAAACACTGAAGCTTTCTTT. It translates to CASKPLNTEAFF.

This clonotype was seen repeatedly, ten times or more. The rearrangement joins TRBV20-1 to TRBJ2-1, with D possibly TRBD2 on 6 matching bases. Germline values: CDR1 DFQATT, CDR2 SNEGSKA (reference sequence). This CDR3 contains 13 residues. CDR3 in amino acids: CSAGGGRDNEQFF. In DNA, the CDR3 is TGCAGCGCCGGGGGAGGACGGGACAATGAGCAGTTCTTC.

The chain is built from TRBV30 and TRBJ1-1; D remains unclear. Deletions cut 0 bases from V and 0 bases from J, with 11 bases between. The CDR3 runs 15 residues. Germline-derived CDR1 and CDR2 are GTSNPN and SVGIG (reference sequence). In nucleotides, the CDR3 is TGTGCCTGGAGTGTACGGGGAAAAGTGAACACTGAAGCTTTCTTT. It is translated as CAWSVRGKVNTEAFF.

This clonotype was seen at least ten times. The V and J genes are TRBV4-1 and TRBJ1-1; D uncertain. Germline assignment: CDR1 MGHRA and CDR2 YSYEKL. The CDR3 is made up of 20 amino acids. With 4 bases removed from V and 4 bases from J, the gap between germline ends came to 31 bases. CDR3 bases: TGCGCCAGCAGCCCCACCTTTCCCAAGCTCGTACGTAGGTCGGGCACTGAAGCTTTCTTT. Protein sequence: CASSPTFPKLVRRSGTEAFF.

This clonotype was observed many times. The chain uses TRBV7-2 and TRBJ1-5; 8 nucleotides line up with TRBD1. The V gene end was trimmed by 5 bases and the J gene end by 2 bases; junction bases not matched to a gene: 8. CDR1 is SGHTA and CDR2 is FQGNSA in the germline V gene. This CDR3 is built from 16 residues. The DNA for the CDR3 is TGTGCCAGCAGCAGATATCCGGGACAGGGCAATCAGCCCCAGCATTTT. Amino acid sequence: CASSRYPGQGNQPQHF.

The table lists this clonotype with many counts. The chain combines TRBV29-1 with TRBJ1-3; 8 positions match TRBD1. The CDR3 covers 16 residues. V gave up 4 bases and J gave up 0 bases; unmatched junction bases: 8. CDR1 is SQVTM and CDR2 is ANQGSEA in the germline V gene. The CDR3 coding sequence is TGCAGCGTTGGATCCGGGACAGGAAACTCTGGAAACACCATATATTTT. This codes for CSVGSGTGNSGNTIYF.

This clonotype appeared once. The chain links TRBV5-1 to TRBJ1-1; D call uncertain. Trimming removed 0 bases from V and 4 bases from J, with 13 bases in between. CDR1 SGHRS and CDR2 YFSETQ come from the germline V gene. The CDR3 loop spans 15 amino acids. The CDR3: CASSLGSGIATEAFF. In DNA, the CDR3 is TGCGCCAGCAGCTTGGGCTCGGGGATAGCCACTGAAGCTTTCTTT.

This clonotype occurred a few times. The J gene is TRBJ2-4, the V gene TRBV7-9; 8 nucleotides line up with TRBD1. The germline V gene encodes CDR1 SEHNR and CDR2 FQNEAQ (reference sequence). This CDR3 spans 17 amino acids. V was pared by 5 bases and J by 0 bases, with 9 bases of the junction left unmatched. In DNA form, the CDR3 reads TGTGCCAGCAGCCCCGGGACAGGATCGTTAGCCAAAAACATTCAGTACTTC. Its translation is CASSPGTGSLAKNIQYF.

This clonotype appeared many times. The rearrangement joins TRBV5-6 to TRBJ2-7, with no clear D. CDR3 size: 15 residues. V was cut by 4 bases and J by 4 bases, with 18 bases left in between. Germline-derived CDR1 and CDR2 are SGHDT and YYEEEE. The CDR3 DNA sequence: TGTGCCAGCAGCCCCCCTGAACGGATAGATTACGAGCAGTACTTC. As protein: CASSPPERIDYEQYF.

The chain carries TRBV5-5 and TRBJ2-4, with D tentatively TRBD2 (7 bases). The CDR3 has 15 residues. The V gene's germline CDR1 is SGHKS and CDR2 YYEKEE (reference sequence). Trimming took off 4 bases at V and 8 bases at J, with 19 bases between the two ends. CDR3 loop: CASSRDRGAFDIQYF. Written as DNA, the CDR3 is TGTGCCAGCAGCCGTGACCGGGGGGCGTTTGACATTCAGTACTTC.

This sequence joins TRBV5-1 and TRBJ2-7; no clear D gene. V dropped 0 bases and J dropped 5 bases, with 15 bases sitting between them. The CDR3 consists of 15 residues. Germline loops: CDR1 SGHRS, CDR2 YFSETQ. CDR3 in DNA: TGCGCCAGCAGCTTGGGCCGATCGGCTTCTCACGAGCAGTACTTC. It encodes CASSLGRSASHEQYF.

The V and J genes are TRBV5-1 and TRBJ2-7; D could derive from TRBD1 or TRBD2 (5 bases each). The V end lost 4 bases, the J end lost 9 bases, and 20 bases lay between the germline ends. Germline-derived CDR1 and CDR2 are SGHRS and YFSETQ. CDR3 size: 14 residues. The CDR3 is CASSEGDGQTGQYF. CDR3 nucleotides: TGCGCCAGCAGCGAAGGGGACGGTCAGACGGGGCAGTACTTC.

There are a few counts of this clonotype. J is TRBJ1-5 and V is TRBV28; a weak D match, TRBD1 (5 bases). The CDR3 spans 15 residues. The V end was cut by 6 bases, the J end by 0 bases, with 12 bases between. Germline CDR1 reads MDHEN; CDR2 reads SYDVKM. CDR3: CASRVVGVSNQPQHF. CDR3 nucleotide sequence: TGTGCCAGCAGGGTGGTGGGGGTTAGCAATCAGCCCCAGCATTTT. The entire variable domain, with the rest obtained from reference TRBV28 and TRBJ1-5, is as follows: DVKVTQSSRYLVKRTGEKVFLECVQDMDHENMFWYRQDPGLGLRLIYFSYDVKMKEKGDIPEGYSVSREKKERFSLILESASTNQTSMYLCASRVVGVSNQPQHFGDGTRLSIL.

This clonotype appeared many times. The rearrangement joins TRBV11-2 to TRBJ2-5; 11 bases are a match to TRBD2. The length of the CDR3 is 15 residues. V gave up 7 bases and J gave up 4 bases; unmatched junction bases: 8. Germline V gene lookup returns CDR1 SGHAT and CDR2 FQNNGV. CDR3 coding DNA: TGTGCCAGCATAATGGGGCTAGCGGGAGGAGAGACCCAGTACTTC. Its protein is CASIMGLAGGETQYF.

This clonotype occurred many times. The V gene is TRBV29-1, the J gene TRBJ2-1; tentatively, D is TRBD2 (5 bases). V was shortened by 2 bases and J by 7 bases, with 12 bases between the two germline ends. The CDR3 covers 13 residues. Germline loops: CDR1 SQVTM, CDR2 ANQGSEA. Written as DNA, the CDR3 is TGCAGCGTTGAACCCCCCACGGGGAATGAGCAGTTCTTC. Residues: CSVEPPTGNEQFF.

In its sample, this clonotype was seen a few times. This chain joins TRBV29-1 and TRBJ2-1, with D tentatively TRBD2 (6 bases). Germline lookup yields CDR1 SQVTM and CDR2 ANQGSEA. This CDR3 has 16 amino acids. Trimming took 3 bases from V and 0 from J, leaving 15 bases between them. This CDR3 reads CSVDWRDRRSYNEQFF. The CDR3, as DNA: TGCAGCGTTGATTGGCGGGATCGCCGCTCCTACAATGAGCAGTTCTTC.